One T cell receptor (beta chain) is described in this entry. No antigen is known for it. The record originates from a study of shared clonotypes between healthy human individuals. Measured with immunoSEQ multiplex PCR; TCRdb has only the in-frame clones, and not every one. The table has around 610,000 clones, 95% to 96% seen once; the top ten hold 0.11%. The CDR3 totals 13 residues. V lost 5 bases to trimming and J lost 4 bases; unmatched junction nucleotides: 4. CDR1 MDHEN and CDR2 SYDVKM come from the germline V gene. Naive CD8 cells were CD45RO-negative, positively selected for CCR7, excluding terminally differentiated effector memory CD45RA+ cells. All the donors were Caucasian adults who lived in Nashville, Tennessee. Study results and caveats: A handful of donors showed sharing of 4.5% to 6% of naive CD4 clonotypes. Non-shared clonotypes had lower generation probabilities than those shared by all four donors.

V gene TRBV28 combines with J gene TRBJ2-7; 8 nucleotides line up with TRBD2. The receptor comes from a woman younger than 45 in good health. Sequenced input: naive CD8+ T cells sorted from blood. The CDR3 DNA follows: TGTGCCAGCAGTGCCGGACTAGCTTACGAGCAGTACTTC. Residues: CASSAGLAYEQYF. The whole variable domain, filled in from reference TRBV28 and TRBJ2-7, reads DVKVTQSSRYLVKRTGEKVFLECVQDMDHENMFWYRQDPGLGLRLIYFSYDVKMKEKGDIPEGYSVSREKKERFSLILESASTNQTSMYLCASSAGLAYEQYFGPGTRLTVT.